This T cell receptor (beta chain) was documented in a study of cytomegalovirus exposure and HLA in healthy donors. Study-wide context: Caucasian-associated ancestry cluster membership applied to approximately 84% of around 400 genotyped donors.

In the PCR, 60 Vbeta and 13 Jbeta primers were used. TCRdb's table, derived via immunoSEQ multiplex PCR, lists solely in-frame clones and lacks some. The data hold 85,000 to 110,000 clones, with approximately 70% observed a single time. This clone has more than one count but fewer than ten. V was clipped by 2 bases and J by 10 bases, with 11 bases between them. This CDR3 is built from 12 residues. Germline CDR1 is MGHRA and CDR2 is YSYEKL. The chain is built from TRBV4-1 and TRBJ1-1; D is undetermined. This sequence was found in a woman in her 50s in good health and CMV-seronegative. The source material was PBMCs. The chain's CDR3 is CASSQTGGPAFF. The CDR3 DNA reads as TGCGCCAGCAGCCAAACCGGAGGGCCAGCTTTCTTT.